These 23 T cell receptor beta chains were sequenced from one sample in a study of somatic mutations in cytotoxic T cells in rheumatoid arthritis. Some clones are missing from TCRdb's copy, which holds only in-frame ones; the method was immunoSEQ multiplex PCR. The table includes about 14,000 clones, 60% to 85% detected once. The sample taken for sequencing was CD8+ T cells sorted from blood. These receptors were taken from an adult with rheumatoid arthritis.

This clone was seen a few times. The chain uses TRBV13 and TRBJ2-2, with D unresolved. The ends were cut back, 1 base at V and 4 bases at J, with 4 bases in the middle. This CDR3 region has 13 residues. The germline CDR1 and CDR2 sequences are PRHDT and FYEKMQ (reference sequence). The CDR3 coding sequence is TGTGCCAGCAGCTTAGTGTCCACCGGGGAGCTGTTTTTT. This sequence encodes CASSLVSTGELFF.

V gene TRBV15 combines with J gene TRBJ1-5, with D unclear. This CDR3 region has 15 residues. V was cut by 3 bases and J by 5 bases, with 14 bases left in between. Germline V gene lookup returns CDR1 LNHNV and CDR2 YYDKDF (reference sequence). CDR3 bases: TGTGCCACCAGCAGTACCCCCTTGGGCGATCAGCCCCAGCATTTT. This encodes CATSSTPLGDQPQHF.

The chain couples TRBV5-4 to TRBJ2-7, with D possibly being TRBD1 or TRBD2 (5 bases each). The CDR3 has 14 amino acids. With 4 bases removed from V and 2 bases from J, the gap between germline ends came to 13 bases. In germline, CDR1 is SGHNT, CDR2 YYREEE (reference sequence). The CDR3 DNA follows: TGTGCCAGCAGCCCCGGAGAGGGGCCCTACGAGCAGTACTTC. Encoded protein: CASSPGEGPYEQYF.

This clone was observed a handful of times. V usage is TRBV6-5 and J usage is TRBJ2-2, with D unclear. The CDR3 totals 12 residues. CDR1 is MNHEY, CDR2 SVGAGI, per germline. V shed 6 bases and J shed 6 bases, with 8 bases lying between them. Here the CDR3 DNA reads TGTGCCAGCAGCATGAGCCCCGGGGAGCTGTTTTTT. Protein product: CASSMSPGELFF.

This chain connects TRBV7-8 to TRBJ2-1, with TRBD1 identical over 7 bases. Germline assignment: CDR1 SGHVS and CDR2 FQNEAQ. The V and J ends lost 0 bases and 2 bases, in that order; junction bases with no gene match: 7. The CDR3 length is 17 residues. The CDR3 nucleotides read TGTGCCAGCAGCTTAGCGCAAACAGGGGCTACCTACAATGAGCAGTTCTTC. Protein: CASSLAQTGATYNEQFF.

This clone has only one observation. This chain joins TRBV21-1 and TRBJ1-2; the tabulated D call, TRBD1, remains unverified against the DNA. TRBV21-1 is a known pseudogene. CDR3 size: 18 residues. CDR3 bases: TGTGCCAGCAGTTCTAAACTATCGGGACAGGGGGCGGTTGATGGCTACACCTTC. Its protein product is CASSSKLSGQGAVDGYTF.

This sequence joins TRBV10-3 and TRBJ1-6; 7 nucleotides agree with TRBD1. After removal of 5 bases from V and 7 bases from J, the junction contained 5 bases not matched to a gene. The V gene's germline CDR1 is ENHRY and CDR2 SYGVKD. This CDR3 has 14 amino acids. CDR3 nucleotides: TGTGCCATCAGTAAGTGGACAGGAAATTCACCCCTCCACTTT. Translating gives CAISKWTGNSPLHF.

V usage is TRBV2 and J usage is TRBJ2-1, with D perhaps TRBD1 or TRBD2 (5 bases each). V was cut by 10 bases and J by 10 bases, with 20 bases left in between. CDR1 and CDR2 from the germline V gene are SNHLY and FYNNEI. The CDR3 extends over 13 amino acids. CDR3 DNA sequence: TGTGCCACGGACGGGACCGCGGGTCGGGAGCAGTTCTTC. Residues: CATDGTAGREQFF.

As to this clone: The junction differs from germline at one of its ends, possibly a read error. The V gene is TRBV9, the J gene TRBJ1-1; D is uncertain. The CDR3 consists of 13 residues. Germline-derived CDR1 and CDR2 are SGDLS and YYNGEE. The CDR3 DNA is TGTGCCAGCAGCGCGTGGGAGTCTGGGGAAGGTTTCTTT. Translated, it gives CASSAWESGEGFF.

The genes are TRBV13 and TRBJ1-4; D is unresolved. Trimming left V 5 bases short and J 3 bases short, with 10 bases between. This CDR3 is 14 amino acids long. Germline values: CDR1 PRHDT, CDR2 FYEKMQ (reference sequence). The CDR3 is CASSLTTANEKLFF. CDR3 in DNA: TGTGCCAGCAGCCTGACAACGGCTAATGAAAAACTGTTTTTT.

In its sample, this clone was seen once. The genes are TRBV7-6 and TRBJ2-1; 7 nucleotides match TRBD1. V trimming: 5 bases; J trimming: 8 bases; junction bases outside the gene matches: 9. The CDR3 totals 14 residues. CDR1 is SGHVS, CDR2 FNYEAQ, per germline. The CDR3 DNA follows: TGTGCCAGCAGCGACGACAGGGTTGGTGATGAGCAGTTCTTC. It encodes CASSDDRVGDEQFF.

J is TRBJ2-5 and V is TRBV5-4; D gene ambiguous. The germline gives CDR1 SGHNT, CDR2 YYREEE (reference sequence). Trimming removed 4 bases at V and 5 bases at J, with 21 bases between. The CDR3 spans 16 residues. Here the CDR3 reads CASSTATMDGWETQYF. The DNA of the CDR3 is TGTGCCAGCAGCACCGCAACAATGGACGGTTGGGAGACCCAGTACTTC.

The chain carries TRBV5-1 and TRBJ2-1, with 10 bases that match TRBD1. The CDR3 runs to 14 residues. J lost 5 bases, V lost 4 bases, and 3 bases had no gene match. Germline-derived CDR1 and CDR2 are SGHRS and YFSETQ. The CDR3 sequence: CASSMGTGDNEQFF. The CDR3 nucleotides read TGCGCCAGCAGCATGGGGACAGGGGACAATGAGCAGTTCTTC. Based on the CDR3 plus reference TRBV5-1 and TRBJ2-1, the full variable domain is KAGVTQTPRYLIKTRGQQVTLSCSPISGHRSVSWYQQTPGQGLQFLFEYFSETQRNKGNFPGRFSGRQFSNSRSEMNVSTLELGDSALYLCASSMGTGDNEQFFGPGTRLTVL.

The chain carries TRBV12-5 and TRBJ1-2; 7 bases align to TRBD1. The CDR3 runs to 15 residues. In germline, CDR1 is LGHNT, CDR2 FRNRAP. The V gene end was trimmed by 6 bases and the J gene end by 4 bases; junction bases not matched to a gene: 11. Here the CDR3 reads CASGFLQGTLYGYTF. The CDR3 bases are TGTGCTAGTGGATTCTTACAGGGGACGCTCTATGGCTACACCTTC.

The chain employs TRBV15 and TRBJ1-5; the D is unclear. Between the trimmed V and J ends, which lost 5 bases and 0 bases, there was a span of 11 bases. This CDR3 comprises 15 residues. Germline loops: CDR1 LNHNV, CDR2 YYDKDF (reference sequence). CDR3 sequence (DNA): TGTGCCACCAGCCTCGCGGAGGGTAGCAATCAGCCCCAGCATTTT. Residues: CATSLAEGSNQPQHF.

V usage is TRBV29-1 and J usage is TRBJ1-1, with TRBD1 matching 8 bases. J gave up 4 bases and V 6 bases, and 4 bases lay outside the gene matches. Germline lookup yields CDR1 SQVTM and CDR2 ANQGSEA. The length of the CDR3 is 12 residues. The CDR3 DNA reads as TGCAGCGTCAGACAGGGGTTCACTGAAGCTTTCTTT. The encoded protein is CSVRQGFTEAFF.

This clone was counted a few times. The chain combines TRBV4-2 with TRBJ2-7, with 9 bases lining up with TRBD2. The CDR3 runs 14 residues. Germline V gene lookup returns CDR1 LGHNA and CDR2 YNFKEQ. V lost 1 base to trimming and J lost 5 bases; unmatched junction nucleotides: 3. Written as DNA, the CDR3 is TGTGCCAGCAGCCAAGGCGGGGGGGCCAACGAGCAGTACTTC. It codes for CASSQGGGANEQYF.

This clone was counted a few times. The chain is built from TRBV27 and TRBJ2-1; tentative D call: TRBD2 (6 bases). CDR1 and CDR2 from the germline V gene are MNHEY and SMNVEV (reference sequence). V shed 5 bases and J shed 6 bases, with 8 bases lying between them. CDR3 length: 12 residues. In DNA, the CDR3 is TGTGCCAGCAGTCACGGGGGCAATGAGCAGTTCTTC. This gives the protein CASSHGGNEQFF.

The V gene is TRBV2, the J gene TRBJ1-6, with 9 bases lining up with TRBD1. CDR3 length equals 14 residues. After removal of 8 bases from V and 5 bases from J, the junction contained 4 bases not matched to a gene. The germline V gene has CDR1 SNHLY and CDR2 FYNNEI. CDR3 DNA: TGTGCCAGCTCGCGGACAGGGGATAATTCACCCCTCCACTTT. Translation: CASSRTGDNSPLHF.

J is TRBJ1-1 and V is TRBV28; maybe TRBD1 (6 bases). The CDR3 runs 15 residues. Trimming took 6 bases from V and 5 from J, leaving 19 bases between them. CDR1 and CDR2 from the germline V gene are MDHEN and SYDVKM. The CDR3 loop is CASRIARGTGTEAFF. The CDR3, as DNA: TGTGCCAGCAGAATTGCTCGGGGCACAGGGACTGAAGCTTTCTTT.

The rearrangement uses TRBV6-6 and TRBJ2-3, with D unclear. The germline V gene encodes CDR1 MNHNY and CDR2 SVGAGI (reference sequence). The length of the CDR3 is 14 residues. Trimming stripped 0 bases from V and 6 bases from J, with 10 bases between. The CDR3 DNA sequence: TGTGCCAGCAGTTACTCGGCCGTGACTGATACGCAGTATTTT. It is translated as CASSYSAVTDTQYF.

This clone came up a few times. The rearrangement uses TRBV27 and TRBJ1-1, with 8 bases fitting TRBD1. Trimming removed 5 bases from V and 8 bases from J; junction bases left unmatched: 7. Germline assignment: CDR1 MNHEY and CDR2 SMNVEV (reference sequence). The CDR3 is 13 amino acids. The CDR3 reads CASSETGVGEAFF. For the CDR3, the DNA is TGTGCCAGCAGTGAGACAGGGGTTGGCGAAGCTTTCTTT.

The chain couples TRBV7-8 to TRBJ2-5; no definite D call. The V gene's germline CDR1 is SGHVS and CDR2 FQNEAQ. V was cut by 4 bases and J by 5 bases, with 14 bases left in between. The CDR3 sequence is 14 residues long. As DNA, the CDR3 is TGTGCCAGCAGCTCACCATCGACTGTCGAGACCCAGTACTTC. Protein product: CASSSPSTVETQYF.